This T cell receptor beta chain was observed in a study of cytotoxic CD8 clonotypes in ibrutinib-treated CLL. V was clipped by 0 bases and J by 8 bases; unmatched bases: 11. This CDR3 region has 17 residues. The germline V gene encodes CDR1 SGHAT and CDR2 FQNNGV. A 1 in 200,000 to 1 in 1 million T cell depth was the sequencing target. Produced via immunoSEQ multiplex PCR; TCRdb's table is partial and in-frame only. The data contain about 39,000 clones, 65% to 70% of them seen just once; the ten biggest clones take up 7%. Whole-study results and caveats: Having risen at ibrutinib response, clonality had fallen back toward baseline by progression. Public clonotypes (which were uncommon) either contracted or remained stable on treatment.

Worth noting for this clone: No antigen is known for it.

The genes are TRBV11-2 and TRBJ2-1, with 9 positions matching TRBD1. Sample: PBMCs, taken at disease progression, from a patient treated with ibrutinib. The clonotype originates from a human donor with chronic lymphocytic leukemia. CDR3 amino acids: CASSLEVVGQGRHEQFF. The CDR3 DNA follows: TGTGCCAGCAGCTTAGAGGTAGTGGGACAGGGACGCCATGAGCAGTTCTTC.